This passage covers 30 T cell receptor beta chains from one sample sequenced in a study of patients and donors after allogeneic stem cell transplantation. TCRdb ran MiXCR on the RT-PCR reads and lists one entry per CDR3 protein. The sample consists of some 880,000 distinct CDR3 sequences, 18% of them appearing once. Sequencing was performed on blood, either unsorted or a sorted T cell fraction (not recorded which). The source is a human donor who was either an allogeneic HSCT recipient or a stem cell or donor lymphocyte infusion donor (not recorded which). It is not recorded whose cells these are; they may come from a transplant donor.

This clonotype was observed many times. The genes are TRBV12-3 or TRBV12-4 and TRBJ2-2, with a possible D match to TRBD1 (5 bases). The CDR3 is made up of 17 amino acids. With 5 bases removed from V and 4 bases from J, the gap between germline ends came to 20 bases. DNA for the CDR3: TGTGCCAGCAGTCTCCACCAGGTCAGGGCGAGCACCGGGGAGCTGTTTTTT. Translated, it gives CASSLHQVRASTGELFF.

Many counts were recorded for this clonotype. V gene TRBV20-1 combines with J gene TRBJ2-1; TRBD2 matches at 13 bases. The CDR3 runs to 15 residues. Trimming at V came to 3 bases and at J to 6 bases, leaving 5 bases not matched to a gene. Germline V lookup: CDR1 DFQATT, CDR2 SNEGSKA (reference sequence). CDR3 region: CSASVGTSGANEQFF. The DNA of the CDR3 is TGCAGTGCTAGTGTCGGGACTAGCGGGGCCAATGAGCAGTTCTTC.

The V and J genes are TRBV3-1 and TRBJ2-5; D may be TRBD2 (7 bases). V gave up 3 bases and J gave up 4 bases, with 18 bases separating them. Germline V gene data show CDR1 as LGHDT and CDR2 as YNNKEL (reference sequence). This CDR3 region has 16 residues. DNA of the CDR3: TGTGCCAGCAGCCATCTGGGGGGGGGCCGAGGAGAGACCCAGTACTTC. Its protein is CASSHLGGGRGETQYF.

This chain uses TRBV7-7 with TRBJ2-2, with 8 bases matching TRBD2. The CDR3 loop spans 16 amino acids. V gave up 2 bases and J gave up 3 bases; unmatched junction bases: 5. Germline V gene sequence: CDR1 SSHAT, CDR2 FNYEAQ (reference sequence). The CDR3 sequence is CASSLRTGGDTGELFF. CDR3 sequence (DNA): TGTGCCAGCAGCTTAAGGACGGGGGGGGACACCGGGGAGCTGTTTTTT.

This chain uses TRBV4-3 with TRBJ1-2, with 9 bases identical to TRBD1. Germline loops: CDR1 LGHNA, CDR2 YSLEER. With V trimmed by 0 bases and J by 4 bases, 9 bases remained unmatched. This CDR3 region has 17 residues. The CDR3 sequence is CASSQEVQGQGFYGYTF. In DNA, the CDR3 is TGCGCCAGCAGCCAAGAAGTGCAGGGACAGGGATTCTATGGCTACACCTTC.

The chain couples TRBV6-2 or TRBV6-3 to TRBJ1-6; D not resolved. The CDR3 length is 20 residues. Trimming shortened V by 0 bases and J by 1 base, and 19 bases separated the two germline ends. Germline values: CDR1 MNHEY, CDR2 SVGEGT. CDR3 sequence: CASSYSAPTSRSSYNSPLHF. The CDR3 DNA reads as TGTGCCAGCAGTTACTCGGCACCCACCTCGAGATCATCCTATAATTCACCCCTCCACTTT.

In its sample, this clonotype was seen many times. The J gene is TRBJ2-3, the V gene TRBV20-1; D is perhaps TRBD1 (5 bases). Germline V gives CDR1 DFQATT, CDR2 SNEGSKA (reference sequence). This CDR3 spans 14 amino acids. V dropped 0 bases and J dropped 2 bases, with 9 bases sitting between them. CDR3 protein: CSARDWGNTDTQYF. The CDR3 DNA sequence: TGCAGTGCTAGAGATTGGGGCAACACAGATACGCAGTATTTT.

This clonotype has ten or more counts. The genes are TRBV10-3 and TRBJ2-1, with D unresolved. Trimming stripped 2 bases from V and 7 bases from J, with 12 bases between. CDR1 ENHRY and CDR2 SYGVKD come from the germline V gene. CDR3 length: 14 amino acids. The CDR3 spells CAISERKGSNEQFF. CDR3 sequence (DNA): TGTGCCATCAGTGAGAGGAAGGGTTCGAATGAGCAGTTCTTC.

This clonotype was counted a few times. CDR3 coding DNA: TGTGCCACCCGGGGCAGGGGGGCATCAGAGACCCAGTACTTC. This codes for CATRGRGASETQYF. This chain uses TRBV7-8 with TRBJ2-5, with D possibly matching TRBD1 (7 bases). CDR3 length: 14 residues. With 10 bases removed from V and 4 bases from J, the gap between germline ends came to 19 bases. The V gene's germline CDR1 is SGHVS and CDR2 FQNEAQ.

The rearrangement uses TRBV28 and TRBJ2-3; 14 bases agree with TRBD2. Germline assignment: CDR1 MDHEN and CDR2 SYDVKM. V was clipped by 5 bases and J by 5 bases; unmatched bases: 9. The CDR3 is 17 amino acids. CDR3 sequence reads: CASSAAGLAGDLDTQYF. CDR3 DNA: TGTGCCAGCAGTGCGGCGGGACTAGCGGGAGACCTAGATACGCAGTATTTT.

The chain's CDR3 is CASVGDRMPSWDGYTF. The CDR3 DNA is TGTGCCAGCGTCGGGGACAGGATGCCCTCTTGGGATGGCTACACCTTC. V usage is TRBV7-9 and J usage is TRBJ1-2, with TRBD1 identical over 8 bases. Germline CDR1 reads SEHNR; CDR2 reads FQNEAQ (reference sequence). V shed 8 bases and J 6 bases; nucleotides not matched to a gene: 17. The CDR3 sequence is 16 residues long. Full variable domain (rest looked up from reference TRBV7-9 and TRBJ1-2): DTGVSQNPRHKITKRGQNVTFRCDPISEHNRLYWYRQTLGQGPEFLTYFQNEAQLEKSRLLSDRFSAERPKGSFSTLEIQRTEQGDSAMYLCASVGDRMPSWDGYTFGSGTRLTVV.

J is TRBJ2-2 and V is TRBV10-3; D is unclear. CDR3 length: 16 residues. V lost 6 bases and J 0 bases, leaving 14 bases between the germline ends. Germline lookup yields CDR1 ENHRY and CDR2 SYGVKD. The CDR3 region has the DNA TGTGCCATCAGACCGGGCCCGGGTCCGAACACCGGGGAGCTGTTTTTT. Encoded protein: CAIRPGPGPNTGELFF.

The chain combines TRBV4-2 with TRBJ1-1; maybe TRBD1 (5 bases). Trimming stripped 0 bases from V and 1 base from J, with 9 bases between. This CDR3 has 15 amino acids. Germline CDR1 reads LGHNA; CDR2 reads YNFKEQ. The CDR3 bases are TGTGCCAGCAGCCAAGAGTCAGGGAGGAACACTGAAGCTTTCTTT. It encodes CASSQESGRNTEAFF.

This clonotype was detected once. The chain uses TRBV6-6 and TRBJ2-3, with D hard to call. Germline CDR1 MNHNY, CDR2 SVGAGI (reference sequence). The CDR3 covers 11 residues. V gave up 2 bases and J gave up 7 bases, with 4 bases separating them. The CDR3 nucleotides are TGTGCCAGCAGTTACGAGAATACGCAGTATTTT. Translated: CASSYENTQYF.

The gene calls are TRBV5-5 and TRBJ1-1; tentatively, D is TRBD1 (6 bases). Germline CDR1 reads SGHKS; CDR2 reads YYEKEE (reference sequence). There are 16 residues in the CDR3. V lost 0 bases and J 4 bases, leaving 16 bases between the germline ends. CDR3 protein: CASSLDRVRAGTEAFF. CDR3 DNA sequence: TGTGCCAGCAGCTTGGACAGGGTTCGGGCGGGCACTGAAGCTTTCTTT.

This clonotype came up a few times. The chain couples TRBV5-1 to TRBJ2-5; 11 bases fit TRBD1. The CDR3 spans 16 residues. Germline CDR1 is SGHRS and CDR2 is YFSETQ. Germline trimming cut 4 bases from V and 4 bases from J; bases unmatched to any gene: 9. CDR3 in amino acids: CASSGGDRGTSETQYF. The CDR3 bases are TGCGCCAGCAGCGGGGGGGACAGGGGGACCTCAGAGACCCAGTACTTC.

This clonotype has more than one count but fewer than ten. This rearrangement joins TRBV5-6 to TRBJ1-1; 12 bases agree with TRBD1. V shed 3 bases, J shed 11 bases, and the junction held 14 bases outside the gene matches. Germline assignment: CDR1 SGHDT and CDR2 YYEEEE. The CDR3 length is 16 residues. The CDR3 DNA is TGTGCCAGCAGCTATGACCCGGGACAGGGGGCGCGAATGGCTTTCTTT. This sequence encodes CASSYDPGQGARMAFF. The full variable domain, in which reference TRBV5-6 and TRBJ1-1 provide the parts outside the CDR3, is DAGVTQSPTHLIKTRGQQVTLRCSPKSGHDTVSWYQQALGQGPQFIFQYYEEEERQRGNFPDRFSGHQFPNYSSELNVNALLLGDSALYLCASSYDPGQGARMAFFGQGTRLTVV.

This clonotype appeared a single time. The chain carries TRBV7-8 and TRBJ2-7, with 7 positions matching TRBD1. Germline CDR1 is SGHVS and CDR2 is FQNEAQ. The CDR3 length is 15 residues. V lost 5 bases, J lost 3 bases, and 10 bases stayed unmatched. The CDR3 here is CASSQRSRDSYEQYF. In nucleotides, the CDR3 is TGTGCCAGCAGCCAACGAAGCCGGGACAGCTACGAGCAGTACTTC.

This clonotype has a handful of counts. The genes are TRBV7-7 and TRBJ1-4, with 7 nucleotides matching TRBD1. V was clipped by 4 bases and J by 12 bases; unmatched bases: 8. CDR1 SSHAT and CDR2 FNYEAQ come from the germline V gene (reference sequence). This CDR3 is 13 amino acids long. The chain's CDR3 is CASSSSDREELFF. CDR3 DNA: TGTGCCAGCAGCTCCTCCGACAGGGAAGAACTGTTTTTT.

This clonotype came up a few times. This chain joins TRBV6-1 and TRBJ2-5; D is uncertain. Trimming took 2 bases from V and 2 from J, leaving 15 bases between them. Germline CDR1 reads MNHNS; CDR2 reads SASEGT. The CDR3 consists of 16 residues. The CDR3 sequence: CASSEPEWGSQETQYF. The DNA for the CDR3 is TGTGCCAGCAGTGAACCGGAGTGGGGAAGTCAAGAGACCCAGTACTTC.

The chain carries TRBV4-1 and TRBJ1-1, with D unresolved. This CDR3 comprises 16 residues. Trimming cost V 1 base and J 4 bases, with 16 bases left between them. In germline, CDR1 is MGHRA, CDR2 YSYEKL. The CDR3 is CASSQGSRADGTEAFF. The CDR3 DNA reads as TGCGCCAGCAGCCAAGGTTCGAGGGCGGATGGCACTGAAGCTTTCTTT.

Only a few counts were recorded for this clonotype. CDR3 sequence: CASSPPYETQYF. CDR3 coding DNA: TGTGCCAGCTCACCACCTTACGAGACCCAGTACTTC. The J gene is TRBJ2-5, the V gene TRBV18; unclear D gene. Germline V gives CDR1 KGHSH, CDR2 LQKENI. The CDR3 has 12 amino acids. V was clipped by 0 bases and J by 5 bases, with 4 bases between them.

This clonotype showed up just a few times. V and J are TRBV12-3 or TRBV12-4 and TRBJ1-5; D may be TRBD1 (5 bases). Trimming shortened V by 7 bases and J by 2 bases, and 15 bases separated the two germline ends. The CDR3 extends over 15 amino acids. The CDR3 DNA follows: TGTGCCAGCACGGACGGGGGGATGGGCAATCAGCCCCAGCATTTT. It encodes CASTDGGMGNQPQHF.

The rearrangement uses TRBV6-2 or TRBV6-3 and TRBJ2-1; the D gene is possibly TRBD1 (6 bases). The CDR3 extends over 18 amino acids. The V gene's germline CDR1 is MNHEY and CDR2 SVGEGT. The V and J ends lost 6 bases and 8 bases respectively, with 29 bases between them. In nucleotides, the CDR3 is TGTGCCAGCAGACCACCGATGATCCTTGGGGGCCGGATGGATGAGCAGTTCTTC. Amino acids: CASRPPMILGGRMDEQFF.

This rearrangement joins TRBV5-8 to TRBJ1-2, with a tentative D call TRBD1 (6 bases). The V end lost 3 bases, the J end lost 4 bases, and 13 bases lay between the germline ends. In germline, CDR1 is SGHTS, CDR2 YDEGEE. The CDR3 extends over 14 amino acids. CDR3 protein: CASSSIRGTYGYTF. CDR3 in DNA: TGTGCCAGCAGCTCGATCAGGGGCACCTATGGCTACACCTTC.

This clonotype was observed a handful of times. The V and J genes are TRBV27 and TRBJ2-1; D possibly corresponds to TRBD1 (6 bases). This CDR3 has 17 residues. Germline values: CDR1 MNHEY, CDR2 SMNVEV (reference sequence). Trimming left V 8 bases short and J 0 bases short, with 20 bases between. CDR3 nucleotide sequence: TGTGCCAGCGCCCGTGAGGTACCCAGGGGCTCCTACAATGAGCAGTTCTTC. Protein: CASAREVPRGSYNEQFF.

The rearrangement links TRBV29-1 to TRBJ1-2, with 10 bases fitting TRBD1. CDR3 length: 15 amino acids. Germline V CDR1 and CDR2: SQVTM, ANQGSEA. The ends lost 7 bases at V and 7 bases at J; junction bases unmatched: 15. The CDR3 coding sequence is TGCAGCGCCGAAGACAGGGGGCGCAGGGCTTCTGGCTACACCTTC. This codes for CSAEDRGRRASGYTF.

The V and J genes are TRBV20-1 and TRBJ2-1; 7 bases are a match to TRBD2. The germline CDR1 and CDR2 sequences are DFQATT and SNEGSKA (reference sequence). CDR3 length equals 12 residues. The junction had 7 bases not matched to a gene; V was cut back by 6 bases and J by 8 bases. CDR3 DNA: TGCAGTGCCCATACTAGCGTCGATGAGCAGTTCTTC. This translates into CSAHTSVDEQFF.

This clonotype has more than one count but fewer than ten. CDR3 sequence reads: CASSLESVYNEQFF. DNA of the CDR3: TGTGCCAGCAGCTTGGAATCCGTATACAATGAGCAGTTCTTC. The chain links TRBV11-1 to TRBJ2-1; D is unclear. The CDR3 is 14 amino acids. The V end was cut by 3 bases, the J end by 4 bases, with 10 bases between. Germline V gene lookup returns CDR1 SGHAT and CDR2 FQDESV (reference sequence). Full variable domain (remainder filled in from reference TRBV11-1 and TRBJ2-1): EAEVAQSPRYKITEKSQAVAFWCDPISGHATLYWYRQILGQGPELLVQFQDESVVDDSQLPKDRFSAERLKGVDSTLKIQPAELGDSAMYLCASSLESVYNEQFFGPGTRLTVL.

V is TRBV3-1 and J is TRBJ1-1; D gene uncertain. The CDR3 length is 13 residues. Germline V CDR1 and CDR2: LGHDT, YNNKEL (reference sequence). V was shortened by 5 bases and J by 5 bases, with 12 bases between the two germline ends. In nucleotides, the CDR3 is TGTGCCAGCAGCGGTGGCGGTGTGACTGAAGCTTTCTTT. Amino acid sequence: CASSGGGVTEAFF.